This T cell receptor (beta chain) derives from a study of blood T cell repertoires in COVID-19. Per the original methods: Estimation of nucleated cell counts was performed using reference gene primer amplification. Libraries were prepared by immunoSEQ multiplex PCR; TCRdb keeps only in-frame clonotypes and omits some of them. V, J and clone size are those of that table, while D and trimming were read from the DNA. This repertoire shows about 320,000 clones, roughly nine tenths found once; its top ten account for around 2.5%. This clone was detected once. Cohort placement rested on clinical history that participants reported themselves. V was shortened by 2 bases and J by 7 bases, with 11 bases between the two germline ends. The germline V gene encodes CDR1 SEHNR and CDR2 FQNEAQ (reference sequence). The CDR3 contains 14 residues.

The sequence derives from a man aged 55 to 70 who had recovered from COVID-19. What was sequenced was PBMCs or T cells enriched from blood (not recorded which). The rearrangement joins TRBV7-9 to TRBJ2-2; D might be TRBD2 (5 bases). CDR3 coding DNA: TGTGCCAGCAGCTTAATCGGGGTCGGCGGGGAGCTGTTTTTT. Protein product: CASSLIGVGGELFF. The full variable domain, in which reference TRBV7-9 and TRBJ2-2 provide the parts outside the CDR3, is DTGVSQNPRHKITKRGQNVTFRCDPISEHNRLYWYRQTLGQGPEFLTYFQNEAQLEKSRLLSDRFSAERPKGSFSTLEIQRTEQGDSAMYLCASSLIGVGGELFFGEGSRLTVL.